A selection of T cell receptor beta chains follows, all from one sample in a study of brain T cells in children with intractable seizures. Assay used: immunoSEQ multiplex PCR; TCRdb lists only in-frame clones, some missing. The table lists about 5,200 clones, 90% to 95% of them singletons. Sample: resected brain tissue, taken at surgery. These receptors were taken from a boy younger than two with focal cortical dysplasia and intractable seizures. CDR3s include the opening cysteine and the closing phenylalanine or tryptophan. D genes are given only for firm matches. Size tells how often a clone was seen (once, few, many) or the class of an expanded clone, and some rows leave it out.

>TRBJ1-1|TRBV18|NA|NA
TGTGCCAGCTCACCACAGTTCGGTACTGAAGCTTTCTTT
CASSPQFGTEAFF
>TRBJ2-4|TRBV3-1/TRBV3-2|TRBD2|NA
TGTGCCAGCAGCCAAGATCCCAGCGGGGGGGCAACTCAGTACTTC
CASSQDPSGGATQYF
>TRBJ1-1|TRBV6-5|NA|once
TGTGCCAGCAGTTCAGGCACTGAAGCTTTCTTT
CASSSGTEAFF
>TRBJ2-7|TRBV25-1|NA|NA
TGTGCCAGCAGTGAGGGGTTTCGGGGCTCCTACGAGCAGTACTTC
CASSEGFRGSYEQYF
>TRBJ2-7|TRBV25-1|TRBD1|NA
TGTGCCAGCAGTGAATTCGGGACAGGGGGCTACGAGCAGTACTTC
CASSEFGTGGYEQYF
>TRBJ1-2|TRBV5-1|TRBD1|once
TGCGCCAGCCGAATAACAGGGGGCAGATTTGGCTACACCTTC
CASRITGGRFGYTF
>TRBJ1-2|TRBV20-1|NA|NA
TGCAGTGCTAGTCAGGGCCTGCGGGGCTATGGCTACACCTTC
CSASQGLRGYGYTF
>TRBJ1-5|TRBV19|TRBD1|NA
TGTGCCAGTAGTATAGCCTTAAAGGACAGGCTCCAAGATAGCAATCAGCCCCAGCATTTT
CASSIALKDRLQDSNQPQHF
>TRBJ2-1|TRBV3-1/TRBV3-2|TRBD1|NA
TGTGCCAGCAGCCAATCGGGACAGACCCAGAACTACAATGAGCAGTTCTTC
CASSQSGQTQNYNEQFF
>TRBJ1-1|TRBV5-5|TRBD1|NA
TGTGCCAGCAGCCCCCTGGACAGGGCGAACACTGAAGCTTTCTTT
CASSPLDRANTEAFF
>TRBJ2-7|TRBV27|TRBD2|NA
TGTGCCAGCAGTTTCCGCGGGAGATACCGGGAGCAGTACTTC
CASSFRGRYREQYF
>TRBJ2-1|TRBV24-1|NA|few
TGTGCCACCAGTGATTTAAGGGATCCATCGGAGAGGGAAGGAGAGCAGTTCTTC
CATSDLRDPSEREGEQFF
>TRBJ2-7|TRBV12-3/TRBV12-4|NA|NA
TGTGCCAGCAGAGGACGGATCAGCCACGAGCAGTACTTC
CASRGRISHEQYF
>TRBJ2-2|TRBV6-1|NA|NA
TGTGCCAGCAGTGAAGCGCGCAGGGGCTACACCGGGGAGCTGTTTTTT
CASSEARRGYTGELFF
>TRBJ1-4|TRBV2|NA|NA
TGTGCCAGCACTTTACTGTATGCAACTAATGAAAAACTGTTTTTT
CASTLLYATNEKLFF
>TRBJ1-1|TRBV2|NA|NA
TGTGCCAGCAGCCGGGACGGGAACACTGAAGCTTTCTTT
CASSRDGNTEAFF
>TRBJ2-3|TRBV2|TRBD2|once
TGTGCCAGCAGTGAGCCCCTCGGACTAGGCGGGGGCACAGATACGCAGTATTTT
CASSEPLGLGGGTDTQYF
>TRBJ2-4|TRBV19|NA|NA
TGTGCCAGTAGTGACGTGGCGGGCTTAGGCAAAAACATTCAGTACTTC
CASSDVAGLGKNIQYF
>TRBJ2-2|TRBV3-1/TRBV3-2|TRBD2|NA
TGTGCCAGCAGAACTAGCGGTAACACCGGGGAGCTGTTTTTT
CASRTSGNTGELFF
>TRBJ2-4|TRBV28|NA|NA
TGTGCCAGCAGTCCCCACGGGAACATTCAGTACTTC
CASSPHGNIQYF
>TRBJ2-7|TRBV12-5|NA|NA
TGTGCTAGTGGTCTTGTCACCGGGACGCACTCCTACGAGCAGTACTTC
CASGLVTGTHSYEQYF
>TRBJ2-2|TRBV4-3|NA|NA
TGCGCCAGCAGCCAAGGTACAGGATCTTTGAACACCGGGGAGCTGTTTTTT
CASSQGTGSLNTGELFF
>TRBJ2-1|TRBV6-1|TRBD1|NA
TGTGCCAGCAGTGAGGGACAGGGAAGCAAGCGGGGCCCCTACAATGAGCAGTTCTTC
CASSEGQGSKRGPYNEQFF
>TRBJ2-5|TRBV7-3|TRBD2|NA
TGTGCCAGCAGCTCCGCGGGACTAGCGGGAGAGACCCAGTACTTC
CASSSAGLAGETQYF
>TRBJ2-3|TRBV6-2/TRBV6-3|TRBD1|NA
TGTGCCAGCAGTGACAGGGGGGGCACAGATACGCAGTATTTT
CASSDRGGTDTQYF
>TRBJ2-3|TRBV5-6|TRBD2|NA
TGTGCCAGCAGCTTGTACTCTAGCGGGGGCACAGATACGCAGTATTTT
CASSLYSSGGTDTQYF
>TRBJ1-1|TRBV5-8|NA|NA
TGTGCCAGCAGCTTCCGTTCTGTGGGGGCTCGGACTGAAGCTTTCTTT
CASSFRSVGARTEAFF
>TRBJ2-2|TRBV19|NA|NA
TGTGCCAGTAGTAGCGGGAACACCGGGGAGCTGTTTTTT
CASSSGNTGELFF
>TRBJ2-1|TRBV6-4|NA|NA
TGTGCCAGCAGTGACAAAACCTACAATGAGCAGTTCTTC
CASSDKTYNEQFF
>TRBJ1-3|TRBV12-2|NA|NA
TGTGCAAGTCGCTTATGGCGTCGGTGGAGCTCTGGAAACACCATATATTTT
CASRLWRRWSSGNTIYF
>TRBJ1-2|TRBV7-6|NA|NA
TGTGCCAGCAGCTTTGAGCCCACTCGGTATGGCTACACCTTC
CASSFEPTRYGYTF
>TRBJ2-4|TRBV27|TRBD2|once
TGTGCCAGCAGCCACTATGGACTAGCGGGAGTCCAGTACTTC
CASSHYGLAGVQYF
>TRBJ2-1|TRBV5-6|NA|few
TGTGCCAGCAGCTTCGTGAGCAGGGGTCTCTACAATGAGCAGTTCTTC
CASSFVSRGLYNEQFF
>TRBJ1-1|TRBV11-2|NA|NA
TGTGCCAGCAGCCTCCACACTGAAGCTTTCTTT
CASSLHTEAFF
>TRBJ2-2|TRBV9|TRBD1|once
TGTGCCAGCAGCGGACAGGGGTTCGACACCGGGGAGCTGTTTTTT
CASSGQGFDTGELFF
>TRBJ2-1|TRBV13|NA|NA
TGTGCCAGCAGCTTAGAAGAGGGACCCCAGTCCTACAATGAGCAGTTCTTC
CASSLEEGPQSYNEQFF
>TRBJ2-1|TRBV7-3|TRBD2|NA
TGTGCCAGCAGCCCACGGGAGGGCCTCTACAATGAGCAGTTCTTC
CASSPREGLYNEQFF
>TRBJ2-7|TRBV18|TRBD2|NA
TGTGCCAGCTCACCACGAACTAGCGGGAAGAGGGAGCAGTACTTC
CASSPRTSGKREQYF
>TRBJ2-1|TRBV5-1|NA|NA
TGCGCCAGCAGCCGCCTTAGCGGAACCTACAATGAGCAGTTCTTC
CASSRLSGTYNEQFF
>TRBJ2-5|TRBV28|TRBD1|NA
TGTGCCAGCAGTCGGACAGGGGATGAAGAGACCCAGTACTTC
CASSRTGDEETQYF
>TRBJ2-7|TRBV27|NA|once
TGTGCCAGCAGTTTAATAGCGAGCTCCTACGAGCAGTACTTC
CASSLIASSYEQYF
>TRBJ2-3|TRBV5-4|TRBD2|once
TGTGCCAGCAGCTTGGTTAGCGGGGGGGCAATGAGGCCGCAGTATTTT
CASSLVSGGAMRPQYF
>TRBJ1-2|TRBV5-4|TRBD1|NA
TGTGCCAGCAGCACTATAACCGGGACAGGGACCTATGGCTACACCTTC
CASSTITGTGTYGYTF
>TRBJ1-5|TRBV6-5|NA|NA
TGTGCCAGCAGTTTAGGGCACGGCAATCAGCCCCAGCATTTT
CASSLGHGNQPQHF
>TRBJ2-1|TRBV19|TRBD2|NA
TGTGCCAGTACCCGGGACTACTCCTACAATGAGCAGTTCTTC
CASTRDYSYNEQFF
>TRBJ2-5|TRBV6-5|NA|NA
TGTGCCAGCAAATCGGGTGTGATCAAAGAGACCCAGTACTTC
CASKSGVIKETQYF
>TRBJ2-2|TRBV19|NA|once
TGTGCCAGTAGTAAACAGGCCCGACTCGGGGAGCTGTTTTTT
CASSKQARLGELFF
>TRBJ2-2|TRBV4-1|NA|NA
TGCGCCAGCAGCCATCCCTACGGGTATTCCGGGGAGCTGTTTTTT
CASSHPYGYSGELFF
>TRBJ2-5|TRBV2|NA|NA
TGTGCCAGCACTGAACAGGGAGGTAGAGAGACCCAGTACTTC
CASTEQGGRETQYF
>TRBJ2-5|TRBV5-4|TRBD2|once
TGTGCCAGCAGCACCCGGGGGGGGGCGGAGGGAAAGTACTTC
CASSTRGGAEGKYF
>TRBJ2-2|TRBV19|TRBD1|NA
TGTGCCAGTGAAGGGGGCGCGCGAACCGGGGAGCTGTTTTTT
CASEGGARTGELFF
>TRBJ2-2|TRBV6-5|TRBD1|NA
TGTGCCAGCAGTTACTCGAACAGGGGATCTACCGGGGAGCTGTTTTTT
CASSYSNRGSTGELFF